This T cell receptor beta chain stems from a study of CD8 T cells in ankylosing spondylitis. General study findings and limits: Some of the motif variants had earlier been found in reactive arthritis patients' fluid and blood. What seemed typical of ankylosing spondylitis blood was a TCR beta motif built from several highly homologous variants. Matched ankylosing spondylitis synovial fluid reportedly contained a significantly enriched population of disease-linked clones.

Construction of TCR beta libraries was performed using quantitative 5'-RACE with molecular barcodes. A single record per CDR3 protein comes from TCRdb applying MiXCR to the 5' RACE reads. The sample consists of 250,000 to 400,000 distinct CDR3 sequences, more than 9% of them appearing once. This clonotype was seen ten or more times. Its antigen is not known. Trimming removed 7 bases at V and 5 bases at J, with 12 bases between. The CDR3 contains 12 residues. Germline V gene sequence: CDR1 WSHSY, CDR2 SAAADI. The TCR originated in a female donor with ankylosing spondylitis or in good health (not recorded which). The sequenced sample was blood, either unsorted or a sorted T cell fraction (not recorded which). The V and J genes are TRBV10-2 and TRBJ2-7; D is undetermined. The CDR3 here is CASTQSLNEQYF. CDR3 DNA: TGCGCCAGCACCCAAAGCCTGAACGAGCAGTACTTC.